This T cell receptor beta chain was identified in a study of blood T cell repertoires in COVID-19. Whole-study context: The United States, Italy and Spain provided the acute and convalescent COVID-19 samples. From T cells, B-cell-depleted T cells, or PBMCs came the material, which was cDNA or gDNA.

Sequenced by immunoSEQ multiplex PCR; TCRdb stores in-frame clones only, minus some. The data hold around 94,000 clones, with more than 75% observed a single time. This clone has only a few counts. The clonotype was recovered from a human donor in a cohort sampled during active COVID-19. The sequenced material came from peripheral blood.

The CDR3 DNA reads TGTGCCAGCAGCTCTCTAGAATCAGATACGCAGTATTTT. It yields the protein CASSSLESDTQYF. The chain employs TRBV5-4 and TRBJ2-3; D call uncertain. The V end lost 3 bases, the J end lost 4 bases, and 9 bases lay between the germline ends. Germline V gives CDR1 SGHNT, CDR2 YYREEE (reference sequence). This CDR3 is built from 13 residues.